One and the same sample provided the 22 T cell receptor beta chains below, sequenced in a study of T cell changes during pregnancy in multiple sclerosis. Libraries were prepared by immunoSEQ multiplex PCR; TCRdb keeps only in-frame clonotypes and omits some of them. Of about 98,000 clones listed, 92% are singletons. The specimen was peripheral blood, collected after pregnancy. The receptors were sampled from a female donor in good health, enrolled as a control in a pregnancy study.

The chain uses TRBV11-2 and TRBJ1-1; D gene unclear. The V end lost 1 base, the J end lost 3 bases, and 3 bases lay between the germline ends. This CDR3 has 12 amino acids. Germline CDR1 and CDR2: SGHAT and FQNNGV. As DNA, the CDR3 is TGTGCCAGCAGCTTAGGAGACACTGAAGCTTTCTTT. The encoded protein is CASSLGDTEAFF.

V is TRBV7-2 and J is TRBJ2-1, with TRBD2 matching over 7 bases. Germline lookup yields CDR1 SGHTA and CDR2 FQGNSA. The trim removed 2 bases at V and 7 bases at J, leaving 8 bases unmatched. This CDR3 has 15 amino acids. This chain's CDR3 is CASSLTSGTMNEQFF. The CDR3 DNA reads as TGTGCCAGCAGCTTAACAAGCGGGACGATGAATGAGCAGTTCTTC.

The chain couples TRBV10-3 to TRBJ2-2; D is possibly TRBD1 (6 bases). Trimming stripped 6 bases from V and 0 bases from J, with 11 bases between. Germline V CDR1 and CDR2: ENHRY, SYGVKD. CDR3 length: 15 residues. As DNA, the CDR3 is TGTGCCATCAGAGGACAGCAAACGAACACCGGGGAGCTGTTTTTT. It translates to CAIRGQQTNTGELFF.

The CDR3 reads CASSEWGQALYGYTF. Written as DNA, the CDR3 is TGTGCCAGCAGTGAATGGGGACAGGCCCTTTATGGCTACACCTTC. V usage is TRBV2 and J usage is TRBJ1-2; 8 bases are a match to TRBD1. The CDR3 is 15 residues long. CDR1 is SNHLY, CDR2 FYNNEI, per germline. Trimming cost V 2 bases and J 5 bases; bases outside gene matches: 7.

This chain links TRBV4-2 with TRBJ1-5, with no clear D. The CDR3 has 15 amino acids. Germline CDR1 is LGHNA and CDR2 is YNFKEQ. V dropped 0 bases and J dropped 7 bases, with 13 bases sitting between them. Here the CDR3 DNA reads TGTGCCAGCAGCCAAGAAGACGGACTTGGACAGCCCCAGCATTTT. Amino acids: CASSQEDGLGQPQHF.

The J gene is TRBJ2-4, the V gene TRBV5-4; 12 bases are a match to TRBD2. This CDR3 spans 17 amino acids. Trimming at V came to 4 bases and at J to 7 bases, leaving 12 bases not matched to a gene. Looked up from germline, CDR1 is SGHNT and CDR2 is YYREEE (reference sequence). This CDR3 reads CASSSTSGGPLGNIQYF. Written as DNA, the CDR3 is TGTGCCAGCAGCAGTACTAGCGGGGGGCCCCTAGGGAACATTCAGTACTTC.

The chain joins TRBV28 to TRBJ2-3; no firm D call. V was cut by 3 bases and J by 5 bases, with 6 bases left in between. The CDR3 runs 12 residues. Germline lookup yields CDR1 MDHEN and CDR2 SYDVKM. CDR3 bases: TGTGCCAGCAGTTTGAACAGAGATACGCAGTATTTT. It yields the protein CASSLNRDTQYF.

V is TRBV19 and J is TRBJ2-7; D might be TRBD1 (6 bases). V dropped 3 bases and J dropped 0 bases, with 12 bases sitting between them. Germline V lookup: CDR1 LNHDA, CDR2 SQIVND (reference sequence). CDR3 length: 15 amino acids. The chain's CDR3 is CASSITTGFSYEQYF. In DNA, the CDR3 is TGTGCCAGTAGTATCACAACAGGGTTCTCCTACGAGCAGTACTTC.

This chain links TRBV2 with TRBJ2-1, with 11 positions matching TRBD2. Germline CDR1 is SNHLY and CDR2 is FYNNEI. This CDR3 has 16 amino acids. V was pared by 1 base and J by 9 bases, with 8 bases of the junction left unmatched. In DNA form, the CDR3 reads TGTGCCAGCAGTGAAGAGGCTAGCGGGAGGCGTAGTGAGCAGTTCTTC. Residues: CASSEEASGRRSEQFF.

This chain uses TRBV28 with TRBJ2-1; 14 bases align to TRBD2. With 7 bases clipped from V and 7 bases from J, the junction kept 6 bases outside the gene matches. This CDR3 contains 15 residues. CDR1 and CDR2 (germline): MDHEN, SYDVKM. CDR3 region: CASTRLAGGPNEQFF. The CDR3 nucleotides are TGTGCCAGCACCAGACTAGCGGGAGGGCCTAATGAGCAGTTCTTC.

The V call is TRBV6-5, the J call TRBJ2-7, with D possibly being TRBD2 (5 bases). This CDR3 region has 12 residues. Trimming took off 8 bases at V and 3 bases at J, with 11 bases between the two ends. Germline assignment: CDR1 MNHEY and CDR2 SVGAGI. Here the CDR3 reads CASGPGSYEQYF. CDR3 bases: TGTGCCAGCGGCCCGGGGAGCTACGAGCAGTACTTC.

The V call is TRBV6-5, the J call TRBJ1-1; D remains unclear. Trimming took 2 bases from V and 0 from J, leaving 10 bases between them. This CDR3 contains 15 residues. CDR1 is MNHEY, CDR2 SVGAGI, per germline. The CDR3 DNA sequence: TGTGCCAGCAGTTACGCGTCAGGCTTGAACACTGAAGCTTTCTTT. Translating gives CASSYASGLNTEAFF.

The chain has TRBV6-5 and TRBJ1-5; D is possibly TRBD1 (5 bases). V dropped 0 bases and J dropped 7 bases, with 16 bases sitting between them. This CDR3 has 16 residues. Germline lookup yields CDR1 MNHEY and CDR2 SVGAGI. In DNA, the CDR3 is TGTGCCAGCAGTTACTCCACAACCAGGGTGGGCCAGCCCCAGCATTTT. As protein: CASSYSTTRVGQPQHF.

This CDR3 reads CASSLGRILPKDTQYF. In nucleotides, the CDR3 is TGTGCCAGCAGCTTAGGCAGGATCCTCCCCAAAGATACGCAGTATTTT. The chain has TRBV7-8 and TRBJ2-3; D gene uncertain. V was cut by 1 base and J by 5 bases, with 16 bases left in between. In germline, CDR1 is SGHVS, CDR2 FQNEAQ. The CDR3 sequence is 16 residues long. Full variable domain (rest looked up from reference TRBV7-8 and TRBJ2-3): GAGVSQSPRYKVAKRGQDVALRCDPISGHVSLFWYQQALGQGPEFLTYFQNEAQLDKSGLPSDRFFAERPEGSVSTLKIQRTQQEDSAVYLCASSLGRILPKDTQYFGPGTRLTVL.

This chain links TRBV9 with TRBJ1-4; 12 nucleotides match TRBD1. Germline CDR1 SGDLS, CDR2 YYNGEE. J was trimmed by 8 bases and V by 4 bases; bases with no gene match: 3. CDR3 length equals 14 residues. The CDR3 bases are TGTGCCAGCAGCTTCGGGACAGGGGGCGAAAAACTGTTTTTT. Translating gives CASSFGTGGEKLFF.

The V call is TRBV23-1, the J call TRBJ2-2; D gene unclear. TRBV23-1 is treated as an ORF (open reading frame) with a function not yet certain. The CDR3 is made up of 17 amino acids. V lost 0 bases to trimming and J lost 3 bases, with 14 bases between them. As DNA, the CDR3 is TGCGCCAGCAGTCAATCAGATGGGCGCACTTACACCGGGGAGCTGTTTTTT. This sequence encodes CASSQSDGRTYTGELFF.

The rearrangement joins TRBV6-5 to TRBJ1-1; D not certain. CDR1 is MNHEY and CDR2 is SVGAGI in the germline V gene. This CDR3 spans 14 amino acids. V was cut by 2 bases and J by 7 bases, with 14 bases left in between. CDR3 sequence: CASSYLPGANEAFF. The CDR3 DNA sequence: TGTGCCAGCAGTTACCTCCCGGGAGCCAATGAAGCTTTCTTT.

The chain joins TRBV11-2 to TRBJ2-2, with 7 bases fitting TRBD2. After removal of 11 bases from V and 6 bases from J, the junction contained 12 bases not matched to a gene. Germline V gives CDR1 SGHAT, CDR2 FQNNGV. The CDR3 contains 14 residues. For the CDR3, the DNA is TGTGCCTCCTCCTTACTAGCGTCGGCCGGGGAGCTGTTTTTT. Translating it yields CASSLLASAGELFF.

V usage is TRBV7-2 and J usage is TRBJ2-2; 7 bases line up with TRBD1. CDR1 and CDR2 from the germline V gene are SGHTA and FQGNSA. The CDR3 is 12 amino acids. V lost 5 bases and J lost 7; bases outside the gene matches: 1. This CDR3 reads CASSQGVGELFF. The CDR3 coding sequence is TGTGCCAGCAGCCAGGGGGTCGGGGAGCTGTTTTTT.

Only one count was recorded for this clone. This chain connects TRBV6-5 to TRBJ1-1; D ambiguous. The CDR3 extends over 14 amino acids. Germline CDR1 is MNHEY and CDR2 is SVGAGI. Trimming removed 6 bases at V and 0 bases at J, with 11 bases between. The CDR3: CASSRVKLNTEAFF. DNA for the CDR3: TGTGCCAGCAGCCGGGTAAAATTGAACACTGAAGCTTTCTTT.

This clone has just one count. The chain recombines TRBV6-5 with TRBJ2-7; 7 nucleotides match TRBD1. Germline assignment: CDR1 MNHEY and CDR2 SVGAGI. The junction had 6 bases not matched to a gene; V was cut back by 2 bases and J by 2 bases. The CDR3 sequence is 15 residues long. The CDR3 coding sequence is TGTGCCAGCAGTTACAAAGGGGGCGTCACCTACGAGCAGTACTTC. Translated: CASSYKGGVTYEQYF.

The rearrangement links TRBV19 to TRBJ2-7; D is ambiguous. CDR3 length: 14 residues. The germline gives CDR1 LNHDA, CDR2 SQIVND (reference sequence). Trimming took 2 bases from V and 3 from J, leaving 11 bases between them. CDR3 loop: CASSISTAYYEQYF. In DNA form, the CDR3 reads TGTGCCAGTAGTATATCAACAGCCTACTACGAGCAGTACTTC. The variable domain in full, with the rest retrieved from reference TRBV19 and TRBJ2-7, is DGGITQSPKYLFRKEGQNVTLSCEQNLNHDAMYWYRQDPGQGLRLIYYSQIVNDFQKGDIAEGYSVSREKKESFPLTVTSAQKNPTAFYLCASSISTAYYEQYFGPGTRLTVT.